This T cell receptor beta chain was obtained from a study of PD-1 blockade in classical Hodgkin lymphoma. No patient escaped relapse after autologous stem cell transplantation, and brentuximab vedotin exposure varied. Study findings and constraints: Baseline TCR diversity was reportedly lower in newly diagnosed patients than healthy donors.

Comment on this clone: Antigen specificity is unknown.

The CDR3 spans 13 residues. Trimming removed 0 bases at V and 9 bases at J, with 10 bases between. From germline, CDR1 is LNHNV and CDR2 YYDKDF (reference sequence). Sequencing used immunoSEQ multiplex PCR; TCRdb keeps in-frame clones, though not all of them. The top ten hold 10% to 15% of the sample, which has about 97,000 clones, roughly 84% seen once. The TCR sequence derives from a human donor with classical Hodgkin lymphoma. Here the sequenced sample was peripheral blood mononuclear cells (PBMCs), taken at baseline. The V gene is TRBV15, the J gene TRBJ2-3, with D maybe TRBD2 (5 bases). This chain's CDR3 is CATSRDPGTTQYF. For the CDR3, the DNA is TGTGCCACCAGCAGAGACCCGGGAACAACGCAGTATTTT.